The 3 T cell receptor beta chains reported below all come from one sample, sequenced in a study of cytomegalovirus exposure and HLA in healthy donors. In the PCR, 60 Vbeta and 13 Jbeta primers were used. Clones were read by immunoSEQ multiplex PCR, and TCRdb kept only the in-frame ones, dropping some. The data show approximately 110,000 clones, less than 75% seen once. The sample was PBMCs. The receptors originated from a man between 40 and 49 years old in good health and CMV-seropositive.

A single count supports this clone. The gene calls are TRBV5-1 and TRBJ1-3; 8 bases are a match to TRBD1. V lost 0 bases to trimming and J lost 0 bases; unmatched junction nucleotides: 5. The CDR3 sequence is 17 residues long. Germline CDR1 SGHRS, CDR2 YFSETQ. DNA for the CDR3: TGCGCCAGCAGCTTGGGACAGGGGTCTCTCTCTGGAAACACCATATATTTT. Translating gives CASSLGQGSLSGNTIYF.

The chain employs TRBV7-3 and TRBJ1-2; 8 bases fit TRBD1. The CDR3 loop spans 16 amino acids. The trim removed 1 base at V and 4 bases at J, leaving 8 bases unmatched. Per the germline V gene, CDR1 is SGHTA and CDR2 is FQGTGA. CDR3 bases: TGTGCCAGCAGCTTAAAGGGTCCCGGGACAGGCTATGGCTACACCTTC. Its translation: CASSLKGPGTGYGYTF.

J is TRBJ2-1 and V is TRBV7-9; D remains ambiguous. V lost 3 bases, J lost 8 bases, and 11 bases lay in between. Germline loops: CDR1 SEHNR, CDR2 FQNEAQ (reference sequence). This CDR3 comprises 13 residues. The CDR3 DNA is TGTGCCAGCAGCTTTGAGCCGGGTGATGAGCAGTTCTTC. It is translated as CASSFEPGDEQFF.